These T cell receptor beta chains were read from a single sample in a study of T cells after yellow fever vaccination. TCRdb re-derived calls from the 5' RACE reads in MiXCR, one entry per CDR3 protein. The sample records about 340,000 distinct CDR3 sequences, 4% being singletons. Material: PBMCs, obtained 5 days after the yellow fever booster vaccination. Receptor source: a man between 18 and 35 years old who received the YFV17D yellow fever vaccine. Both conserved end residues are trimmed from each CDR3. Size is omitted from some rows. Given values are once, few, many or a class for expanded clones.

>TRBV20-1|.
SARGRRGLQETQY
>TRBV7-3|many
ASRSSGGADTQY
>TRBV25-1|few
ASSAVGDRGLGQPQH
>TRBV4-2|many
ASSRGLATYNEQF
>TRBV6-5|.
ASSTRTGTYGYT
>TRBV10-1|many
ASSAGQQETQY
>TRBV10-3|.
AIRQRGTEAF
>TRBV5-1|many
ASSLGTNSDNEQF
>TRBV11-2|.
ASSLGQGRTGELF
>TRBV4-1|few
ASSHPPSGEQETQY
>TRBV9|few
ASSPGQGQYGQPQH
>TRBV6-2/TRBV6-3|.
ASGWKQGPEQF
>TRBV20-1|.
SARGAGGRTSTDTQY
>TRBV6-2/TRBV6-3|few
ASSSIRTGLNTEAF
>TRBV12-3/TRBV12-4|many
ASRPMGGANQPQH
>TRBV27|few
ASSPEPLGGGDGQF
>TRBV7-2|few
ASSSLAGDLTDTQY
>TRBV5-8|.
ASSLEGGPGNEQF
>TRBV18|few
ASSPPSQPEKLF
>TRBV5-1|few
ASSPEGVEAF
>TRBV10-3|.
AISESSVPSLF
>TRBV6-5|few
ASMDREYTDTQY
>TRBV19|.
ASLPDRGSFQPQH
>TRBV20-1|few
SASWGPVNTEAF
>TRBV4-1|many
ASSQDSGGAGEQF
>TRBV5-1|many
ASSSFRDRAETQY
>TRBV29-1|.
SVTGVEQF
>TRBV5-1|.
ASSSDFSSEQF
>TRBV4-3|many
ASSQDTGGRGNTIY
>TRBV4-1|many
ASSQDSQGHEQY
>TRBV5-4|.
ASSLGGTSANEQF
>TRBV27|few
ASRGHENTEAF
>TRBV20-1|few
SANRGGGKSEQF
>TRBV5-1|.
ASSLSGREHEGTEAF
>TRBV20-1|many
SARGWGSDEKLF
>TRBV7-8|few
ARGPESDTQY
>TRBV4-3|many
ASSQAGSGSDTQY
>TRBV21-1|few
ASSNPGAVYEQY
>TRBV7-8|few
ASSNQRGNSPLH
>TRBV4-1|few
ASSQEGGMNTEAF
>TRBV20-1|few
SASQGVWAEAF
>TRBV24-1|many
ANRTGGYSETQY
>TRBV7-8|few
ASREGRGSNTGELF
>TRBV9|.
ASSVDAGEYNEQF
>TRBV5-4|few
ASSLGGINTDTQY
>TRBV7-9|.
ASSPIGTATDTQY
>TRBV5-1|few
ASSFEANGSGELF
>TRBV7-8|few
ASRAVQGNEKLF